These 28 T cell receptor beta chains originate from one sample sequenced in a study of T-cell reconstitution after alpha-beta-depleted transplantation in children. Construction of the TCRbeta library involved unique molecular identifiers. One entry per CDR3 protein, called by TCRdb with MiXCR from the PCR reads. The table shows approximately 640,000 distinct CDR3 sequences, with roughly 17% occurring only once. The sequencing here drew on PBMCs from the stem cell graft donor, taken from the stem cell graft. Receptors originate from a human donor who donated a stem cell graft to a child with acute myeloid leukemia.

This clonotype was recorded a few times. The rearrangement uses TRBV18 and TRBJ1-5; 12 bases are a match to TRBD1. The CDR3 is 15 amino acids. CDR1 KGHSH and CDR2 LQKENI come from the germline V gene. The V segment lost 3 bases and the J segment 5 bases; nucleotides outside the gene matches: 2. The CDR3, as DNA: TGTGCCAGCTCACCTTGGGACAGGGGGCATCAGCCCCAGCATTTT. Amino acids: CASSPWDRGHQPQHF. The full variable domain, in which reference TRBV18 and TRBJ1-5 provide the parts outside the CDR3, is NAGVMQNPRHLVRRRGQEARLRCSPMKGHSHVYWYRQLPEEGLKFMVYLQKENIIDESGMPKERFSAEFPKEGPSILRIQQVVRGDSAAYFCASSPWDRGHQPQHFGDGTRLSIL.

The CDR3: CASSLLIFRESGNTIYF. The CDR3 nucleotides are TGTGCCAGCAGTTTATTGATTTTCAGGGAGTCTGGAAACACCATATATTTT. V and J are TRBV28 and TRBJ1-3, with D possibly matching TRBD1 (5 bases). The CDR3 runs to 17 residues. Germline CDR1 MDHEN, CDR2 SYDVKM. The germline V and J ends were trimmed by 1 base and 1 base, with 14 bases remaining between them. Together with reference TRBV28 and TRBJ1-3, the CDR3 gives the full variable domain: DVKVTQSSRYLVKRTGEKVFLECVQDMDHENMFWYRQDPGLGLRLIYFSYDVKMKEKGDIPEGYSVSREKKERFSLILESASTNQTSMYLCASSLLIFRESGNTIYFGEGSWLTVV.

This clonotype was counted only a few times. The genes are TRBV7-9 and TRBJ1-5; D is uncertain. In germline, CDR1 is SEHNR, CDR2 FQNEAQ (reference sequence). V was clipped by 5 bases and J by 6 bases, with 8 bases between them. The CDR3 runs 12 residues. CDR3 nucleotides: TGTGCCAGCAGCATGGCTAGTCAGCCCCAGCATTTT. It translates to CASSMASQPQHF. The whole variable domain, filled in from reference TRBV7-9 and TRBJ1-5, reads DTGVSQNPRHKITKRGQNVTFRCDPISEHNRLYWYRQTLGQGPEFLTYFQNEAQLEKSRLLSDRFSAERPKGSFSTLEIQRTEQGDSAMYLCASSMASQPQHFGDGTRLSIL.

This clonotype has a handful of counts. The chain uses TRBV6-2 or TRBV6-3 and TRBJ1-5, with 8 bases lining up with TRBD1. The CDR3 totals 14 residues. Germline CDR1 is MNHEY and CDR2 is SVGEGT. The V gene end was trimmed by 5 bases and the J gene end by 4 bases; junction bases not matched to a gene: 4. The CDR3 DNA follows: TGTGCCAGCAGTAACAGGGGGATAAATCAGCCCCAGCATTTT. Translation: CASSNRGINQPQHF.

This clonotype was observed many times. As DNA, the CDR3 is TGCAGTGCAGGGGGCATAACTAATGAAAAACTGTTTTTT. It codes for CSAGGITNEKLFF. The genes are TRBV20-1 and TRBJ1-4; 7 positions agree with TRBD1. The CDR3 is 13 residues long. The V gene's germline CDR1 is DFQATT and CDR2 SNEGSKA (reference sequence). V trimming: 6 bases; J trimming: 1 base; junction bases outside the gene matches: 2.

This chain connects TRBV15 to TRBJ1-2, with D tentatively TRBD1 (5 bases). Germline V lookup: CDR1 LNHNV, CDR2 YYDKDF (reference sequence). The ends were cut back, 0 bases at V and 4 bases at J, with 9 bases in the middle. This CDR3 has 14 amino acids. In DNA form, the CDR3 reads TGTGCCACCAGCAGAGATCCAGGGAGCTATGGCTACACCTTC. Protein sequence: CATSRDPGSYGYTF.

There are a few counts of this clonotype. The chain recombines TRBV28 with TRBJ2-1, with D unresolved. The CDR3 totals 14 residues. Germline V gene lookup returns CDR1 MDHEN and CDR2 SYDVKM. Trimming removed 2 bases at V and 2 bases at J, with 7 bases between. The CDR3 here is CASSLRAAYNEQFF. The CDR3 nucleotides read TGTGCCAGCAGTTTACGGGCAGCCTACAATGAGCAGTTCTTC.

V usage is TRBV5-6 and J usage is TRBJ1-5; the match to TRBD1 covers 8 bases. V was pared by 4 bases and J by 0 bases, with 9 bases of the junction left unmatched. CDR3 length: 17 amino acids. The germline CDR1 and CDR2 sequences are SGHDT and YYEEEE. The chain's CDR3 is CASSRGQGPYSNQPQHF. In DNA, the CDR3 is TGTGCCAGCAGCCGCGGACAGGGCCCCTATAGCAATCAGCCCCAGCATTTT. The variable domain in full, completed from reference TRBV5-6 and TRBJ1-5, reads DAGVTQSPTHLIKTRGQQVTLRCSPKSGHDTVSWYQQALGQGPQFIFQYYEEEERQRGNFPDRFSGHQFPNYSSELNVNALLLGDSALYLCASSRGQGPYSNQPQHFGDGTRLSIL.

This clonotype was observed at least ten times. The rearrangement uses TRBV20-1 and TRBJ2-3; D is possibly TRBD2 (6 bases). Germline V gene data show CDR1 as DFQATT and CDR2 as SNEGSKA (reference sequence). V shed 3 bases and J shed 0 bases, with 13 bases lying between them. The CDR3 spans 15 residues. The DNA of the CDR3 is TGCAGTGCTAGCCCCGGGGGTTTTAGCACAGATACGCAGTATTTT. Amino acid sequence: CSASPGGFSTDTQYF.

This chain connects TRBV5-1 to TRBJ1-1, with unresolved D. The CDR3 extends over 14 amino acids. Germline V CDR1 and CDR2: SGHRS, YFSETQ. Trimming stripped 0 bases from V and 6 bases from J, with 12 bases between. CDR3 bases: TGCGCCAGCAGCTTGGATGGGAAGGTCGCTGAAGCTTTCTTT. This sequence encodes CASSLDGKVAEAFF.

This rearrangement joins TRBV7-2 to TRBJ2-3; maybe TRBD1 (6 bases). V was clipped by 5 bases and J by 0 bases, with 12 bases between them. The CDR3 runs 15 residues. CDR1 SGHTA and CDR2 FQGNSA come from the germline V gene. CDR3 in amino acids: CASSRGTPSTDTQYF. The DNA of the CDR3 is TGTGCCAGCAGCCGTGGGACACCCAGCACAGATACGCAGTATTTT.

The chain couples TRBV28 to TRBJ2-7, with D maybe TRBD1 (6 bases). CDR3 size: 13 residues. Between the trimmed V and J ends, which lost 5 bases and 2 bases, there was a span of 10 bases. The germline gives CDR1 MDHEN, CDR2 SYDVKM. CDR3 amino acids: CASSTGSTYEQYV. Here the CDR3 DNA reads TGTGCCAGCAGTACAGGGTCAACCTACGAGCAGTACGTC.

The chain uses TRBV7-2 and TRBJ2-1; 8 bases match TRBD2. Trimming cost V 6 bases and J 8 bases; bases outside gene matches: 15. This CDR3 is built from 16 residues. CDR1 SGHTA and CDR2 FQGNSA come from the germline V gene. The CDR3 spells CASSGLERGTRDEQFF. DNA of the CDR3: TGTGCCAGCAGTGGGTTGGAGCGGGGGACCAGGGATGAGCAGTTCTTC.

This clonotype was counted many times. CDR3 region: CASSFSWGIESPLHF. CDR3 nucleotide sequence: TGTGCCAGCAGCTTTAGTTGGGGGATCGAATCACCCCTCCACTTT. V is TRBV7-2 and J is TRBJ1-6, with D possibly TRBD1 on 5 matching bases. The germline CDR1 and CDR2 sequences are SGHTA and FQGNSA. The CDR3 length is 15 residues. V shed 3 bases and J shed 10 bases, with 16 bases lying between them.

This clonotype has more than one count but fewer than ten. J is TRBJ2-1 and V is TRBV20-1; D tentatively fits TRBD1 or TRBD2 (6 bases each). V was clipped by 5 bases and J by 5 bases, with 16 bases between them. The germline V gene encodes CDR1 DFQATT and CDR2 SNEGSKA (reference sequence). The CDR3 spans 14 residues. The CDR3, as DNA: TGCAGTGCTCCCAGCAGGAGGGGGAACAATGAGCAGTTCTTC. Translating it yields CSAPSRRGNNEQFF.

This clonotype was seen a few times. The CDR3 loop reads CASSLDFHTGELFF. The CDR3 nucleotides are TGTGCCAGCAGCTTAGACTTTCATACCGGGGAGCTGTTTTTT. The genes are TRBV7-2 and TRBJ2-2; no definite D call. The CDR3 is 14 amino acids. Between the trimmed V and J ends, which lost 1 base and 5 bases, there was a span of 8 bases. CDR1 is SGHTA, CDR2 FQGNSA, per germline.

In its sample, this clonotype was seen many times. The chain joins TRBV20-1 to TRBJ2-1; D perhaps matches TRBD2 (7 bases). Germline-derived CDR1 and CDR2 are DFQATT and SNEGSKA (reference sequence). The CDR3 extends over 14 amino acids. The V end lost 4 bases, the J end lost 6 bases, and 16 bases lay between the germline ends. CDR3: CSAISWGGLNEQFF. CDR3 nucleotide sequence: TGCAGTGCTATATCCTGGGGGGGCCTCAATGAGCAGTTCTTC.

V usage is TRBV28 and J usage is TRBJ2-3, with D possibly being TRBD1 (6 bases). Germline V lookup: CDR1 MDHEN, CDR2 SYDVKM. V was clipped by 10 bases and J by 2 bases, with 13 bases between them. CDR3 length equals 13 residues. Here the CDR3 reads CATKDSNTDTQYF. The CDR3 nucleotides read TGTGCCACTAAGGACAGCAACACAGATACGCAGTATTTT.

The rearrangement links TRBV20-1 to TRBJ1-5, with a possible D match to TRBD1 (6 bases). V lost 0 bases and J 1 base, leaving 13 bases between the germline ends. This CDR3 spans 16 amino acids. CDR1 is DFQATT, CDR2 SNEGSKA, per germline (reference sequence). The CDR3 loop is CSARDLAGASNQPQHF. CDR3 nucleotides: TGCAGTGCTAGAGATCTCGCAGGGGCAAGCAATCAGCCCCAGCATTTT.

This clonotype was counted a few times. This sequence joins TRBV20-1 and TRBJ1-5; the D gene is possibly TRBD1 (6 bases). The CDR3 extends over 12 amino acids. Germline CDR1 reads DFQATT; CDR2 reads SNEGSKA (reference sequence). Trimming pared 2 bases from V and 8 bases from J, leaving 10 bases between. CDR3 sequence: CSARQGREPQHF. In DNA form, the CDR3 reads TGCAGTGCTAGACAGGGGAGGGAGCCCCAGCATTTT.

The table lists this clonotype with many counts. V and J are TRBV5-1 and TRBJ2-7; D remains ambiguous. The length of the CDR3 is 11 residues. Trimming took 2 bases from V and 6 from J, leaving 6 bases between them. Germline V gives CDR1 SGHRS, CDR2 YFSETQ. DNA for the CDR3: TGCGCCAGCAGCTTCGGGCGCGAGCAGTACTTC. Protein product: CASSFGREQYF.

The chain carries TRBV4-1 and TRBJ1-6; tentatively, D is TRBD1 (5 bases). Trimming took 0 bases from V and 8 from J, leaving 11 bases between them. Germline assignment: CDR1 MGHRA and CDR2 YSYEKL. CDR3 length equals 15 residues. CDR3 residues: CASSQDGLGHSPLHF. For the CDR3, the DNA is TGCGCCAGCAGCCAAGATGGATTGGGGCATTCACCCCTCCACTTT.

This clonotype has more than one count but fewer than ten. CDR3 amino acids: CSSSYNEQFF. CDR3 sequence (DNA): TGCAGTTCCTCCTACAATGAGCAGTTCTTC. V and J are TRBV29-1 and TRBJ2-1; D not resolved. The length of the CDR3 is 10 residues. Germline CDR1 is SQVTM and CDR2 is ANQGSEA.

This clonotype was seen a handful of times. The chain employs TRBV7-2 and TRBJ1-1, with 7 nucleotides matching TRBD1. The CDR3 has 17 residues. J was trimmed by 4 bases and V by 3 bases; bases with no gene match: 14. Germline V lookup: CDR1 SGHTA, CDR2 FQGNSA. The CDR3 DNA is TGTGCCAGCAGCTTCGAGGCAGGGGGTATTTTGTTCACTGAAGCTTTCTTT. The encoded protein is CASSFEAGGILFTEAFF.

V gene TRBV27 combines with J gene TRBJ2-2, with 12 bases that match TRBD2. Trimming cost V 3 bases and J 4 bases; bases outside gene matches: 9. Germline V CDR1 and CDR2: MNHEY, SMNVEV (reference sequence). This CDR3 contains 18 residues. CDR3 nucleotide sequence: TGTGCCAGCAGTTTTTCGTCTAGCGGGGGGGCCCTCACCGGGGAGCTGTTTTTT. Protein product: CASSFSSSGGALTGELFF.

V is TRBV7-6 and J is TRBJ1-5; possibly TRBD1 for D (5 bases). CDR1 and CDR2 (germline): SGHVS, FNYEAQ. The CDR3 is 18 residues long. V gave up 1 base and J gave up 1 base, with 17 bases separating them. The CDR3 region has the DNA TGTGCCAGCAGCTTAGGACTCGGAAACCGGGACAGCAATCAGCCCCAGCATTTT. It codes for CASSLGLGNRDSNQPQHF.

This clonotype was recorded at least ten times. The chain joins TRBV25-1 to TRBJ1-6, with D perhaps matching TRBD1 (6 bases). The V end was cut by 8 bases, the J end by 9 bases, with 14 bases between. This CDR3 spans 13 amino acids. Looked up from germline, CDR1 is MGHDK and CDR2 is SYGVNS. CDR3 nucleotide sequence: TGTGCCAGCCTGCAGGGGTCGGGTTCACCCCTCCACTTT. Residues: CASLQGSGSPLHF.

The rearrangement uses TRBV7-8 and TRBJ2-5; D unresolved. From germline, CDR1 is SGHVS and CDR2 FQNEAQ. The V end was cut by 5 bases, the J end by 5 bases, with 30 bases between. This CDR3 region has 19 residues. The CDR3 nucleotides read TGTGCCAGCAGCCCAACCCCAGCTAGATCTCACCCTCCCATGGAGACCCAGTACTTC. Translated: CASSPTPARSHPPMETQYF.